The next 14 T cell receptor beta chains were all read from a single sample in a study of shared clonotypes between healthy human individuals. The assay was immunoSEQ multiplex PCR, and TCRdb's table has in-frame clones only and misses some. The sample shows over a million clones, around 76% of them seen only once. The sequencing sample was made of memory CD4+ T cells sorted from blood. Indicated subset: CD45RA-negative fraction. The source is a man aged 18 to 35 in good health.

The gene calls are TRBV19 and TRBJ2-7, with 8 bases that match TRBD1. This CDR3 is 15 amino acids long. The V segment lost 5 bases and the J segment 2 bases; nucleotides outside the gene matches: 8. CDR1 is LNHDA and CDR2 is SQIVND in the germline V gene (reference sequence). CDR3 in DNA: TGTGCCAGTAGTCCCCCGGGACAGGAAGCCTACGAGCAGTACTTC. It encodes CASSPPGQEAYEQYF.

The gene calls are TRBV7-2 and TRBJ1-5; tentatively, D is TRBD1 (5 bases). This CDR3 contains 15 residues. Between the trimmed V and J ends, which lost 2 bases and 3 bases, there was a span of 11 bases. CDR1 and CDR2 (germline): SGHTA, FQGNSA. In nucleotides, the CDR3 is TGTGCCAGCAGCTTAACGGGGGTCTTCAATCAGCCCCAGCATTTT. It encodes CASSLTGVFNQPQHF.

The CDR3 DNA is TGCGCCAGCAGCTTGGATCCAGGGACTGGGGCCAACGTCCTGACTTTC. It codes for CASSLDPGTGANVLTF. This chain joins TRBV5-1 and TRBJ2-6; D might be TRBD1 (5 bases). CDR1 is SGHRS and CDR2 is YFSETQ in the germline V gene. V was shortened by 0 bases and J by 2 bases, with 9 bases between the two germline ends. The CDR3 has 16 residues.

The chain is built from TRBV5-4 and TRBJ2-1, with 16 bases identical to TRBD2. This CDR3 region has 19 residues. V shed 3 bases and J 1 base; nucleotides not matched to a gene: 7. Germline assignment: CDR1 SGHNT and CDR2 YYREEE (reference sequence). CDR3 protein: CASSSGTSGRVRSYNEQFF. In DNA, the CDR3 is TGTGCCAGCAGCTCGGGGACTAGCGGGAGGGTCCGGTCCTACAATGAGCAGTTCTTC.

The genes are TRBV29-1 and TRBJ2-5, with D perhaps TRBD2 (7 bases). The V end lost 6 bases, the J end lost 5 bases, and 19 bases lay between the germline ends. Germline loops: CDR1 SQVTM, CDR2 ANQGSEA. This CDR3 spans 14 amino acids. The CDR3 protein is CSVLPGGAGETQYF. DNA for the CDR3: TGCAGCGTCCTTCCGGGGGGCGCTGGGGAGACCCAGTACTTC. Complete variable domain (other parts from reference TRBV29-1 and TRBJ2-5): SAVISQKPSRDICQRGTSLTIQCQVDSQVTMMFWYRQQPGQSLTLIATANQGSEATYESGFVIDKFPISRPNLTFSTLTVSNMSPEDSSIYLCSVLPGGAGETQYFGPGTRLLVL.

The CDR3: CASSRDRGDEAFF. DNA for the CDR3: TGTGCCAGCAGCCGGGACAGGGGAGATGAAGCTTTCTTT. The gene calls are TRBV6-1 and TRBJ1-1; 10 positions match TRBD1. The junction had 5 bases not matched to a gene; V was cut back by 6 bases and J by 7 bases. The CDR3 extends over 13 amino acids. CDR1 and CDR2 from the germline V gene are MNHNS and SASEGT.

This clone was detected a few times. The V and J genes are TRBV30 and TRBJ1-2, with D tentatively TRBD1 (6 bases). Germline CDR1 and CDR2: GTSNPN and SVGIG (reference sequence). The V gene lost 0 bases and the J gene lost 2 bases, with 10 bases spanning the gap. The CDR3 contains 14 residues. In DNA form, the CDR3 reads TGTGCCTGGAGTGTAAAACAGGGCAACTATGGCTACACCTTC. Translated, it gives CAWSVKQGNYGYTF.

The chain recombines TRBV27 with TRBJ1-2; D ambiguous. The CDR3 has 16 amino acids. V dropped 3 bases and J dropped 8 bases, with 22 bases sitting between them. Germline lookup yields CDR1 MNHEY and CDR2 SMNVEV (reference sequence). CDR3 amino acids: CASSFLSSPSAGGYTF. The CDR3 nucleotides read TGTGCCAGCAGTTTTCTTTCCTCTCCCTCGGCCGGAGGCTACACCTTC.

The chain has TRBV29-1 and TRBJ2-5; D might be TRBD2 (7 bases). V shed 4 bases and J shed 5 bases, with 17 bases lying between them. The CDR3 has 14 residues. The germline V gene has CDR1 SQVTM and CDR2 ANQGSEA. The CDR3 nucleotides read TGCAGCGTTGGATCGTGGGGGGGCAGGGAGACCCAGTACTTC. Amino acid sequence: CSVGSWGGRETQYF. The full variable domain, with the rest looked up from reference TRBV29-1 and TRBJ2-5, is SAVISQKPSRDICQRGTSLTIQCQVDSQVTMMFWYRQQPGQSLTLIATANQGSEATYESGFVIDKFPISRPNLTFSTLTVSNMSPEDSSIYLCSVGSWGGRETQYFGPGTRLLVL.

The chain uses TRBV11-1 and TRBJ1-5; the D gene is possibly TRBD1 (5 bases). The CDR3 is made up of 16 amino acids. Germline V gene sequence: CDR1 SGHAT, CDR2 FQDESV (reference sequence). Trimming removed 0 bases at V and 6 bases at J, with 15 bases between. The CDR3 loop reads CASSLALLLGVQPQHF. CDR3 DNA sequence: TGTGCCAGCAGCTTAGCGCTGTTATTGGGGGTTCAGCCCCAGCATTTT.

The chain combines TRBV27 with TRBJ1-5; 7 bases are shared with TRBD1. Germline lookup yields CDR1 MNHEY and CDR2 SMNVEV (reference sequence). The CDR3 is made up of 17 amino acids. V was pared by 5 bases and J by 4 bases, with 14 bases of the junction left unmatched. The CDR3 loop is CASSPRQGIGPNQPQHF. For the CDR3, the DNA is TGTGCCAGCAGTCCCCGACAGGGCATCGGTCCAAATCAGCCCCAGCATTTT.

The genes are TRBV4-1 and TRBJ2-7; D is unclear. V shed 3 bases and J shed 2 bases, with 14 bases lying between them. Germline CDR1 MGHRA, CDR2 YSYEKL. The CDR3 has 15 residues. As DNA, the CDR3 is TGCGCCAGCAGCCAGGGGTCTGCGGCTGCCTACGAGCAGTACTTC. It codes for CASSQGSAAAYEQYF.

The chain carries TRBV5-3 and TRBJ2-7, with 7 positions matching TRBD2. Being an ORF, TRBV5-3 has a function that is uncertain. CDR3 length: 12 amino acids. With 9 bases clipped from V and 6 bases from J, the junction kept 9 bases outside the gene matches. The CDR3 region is CATPRAGAEQYF. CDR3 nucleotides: TGTGCCACCCCAAGGGCGGGAGCCGAGCAGTACTTC.

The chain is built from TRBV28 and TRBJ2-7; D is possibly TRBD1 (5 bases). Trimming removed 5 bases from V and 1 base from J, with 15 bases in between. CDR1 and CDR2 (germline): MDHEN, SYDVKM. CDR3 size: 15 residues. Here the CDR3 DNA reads TGTGCCAGCAGTCCCAGTCACGGACAATCCTACGAGCAGTACTTC. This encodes CASSPSHGQSYEQYF.